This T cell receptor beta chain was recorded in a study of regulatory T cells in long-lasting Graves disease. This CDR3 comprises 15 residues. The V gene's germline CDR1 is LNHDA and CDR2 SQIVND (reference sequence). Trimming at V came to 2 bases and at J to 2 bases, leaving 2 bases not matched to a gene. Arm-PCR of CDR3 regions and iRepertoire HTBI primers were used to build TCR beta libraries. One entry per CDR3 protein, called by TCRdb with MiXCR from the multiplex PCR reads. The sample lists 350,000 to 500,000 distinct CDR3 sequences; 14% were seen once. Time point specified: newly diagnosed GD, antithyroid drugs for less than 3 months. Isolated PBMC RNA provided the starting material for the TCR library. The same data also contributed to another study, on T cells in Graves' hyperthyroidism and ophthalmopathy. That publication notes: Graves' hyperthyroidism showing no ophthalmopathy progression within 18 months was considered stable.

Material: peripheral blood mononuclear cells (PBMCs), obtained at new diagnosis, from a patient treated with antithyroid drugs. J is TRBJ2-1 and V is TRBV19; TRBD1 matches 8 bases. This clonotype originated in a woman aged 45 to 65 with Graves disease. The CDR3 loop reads CASSIQGQAYNEQFF. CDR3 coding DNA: TGTGCCAGTAGTATACAGGGACAGGCCTACAATGAGCAGTTCTTC. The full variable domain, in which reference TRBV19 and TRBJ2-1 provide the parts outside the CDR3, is DGGITQSPKYLFRKEGQNVTLSCEQNLNHDAMYWYRQDPGQGLRLIYYSQIVNDFQKGDIAEGYSVSREKKESFPLTVTSAQKNPTAFYLCASSIQGQAYNEQFFGPGTRLTVL.